This TCR beta chain was documented in a study of a mutant IDH1 vaccine in newly diagnosed glioma. Findings and limits, study-wide: No link was apparently found between pseudoprogression and changes in top peripheral T cell clonotypes.

Regarding this clone: Its antigen is still unknown.

Time point of the sample: week 47, end of study. Vaccination used 300 ug of mutant IDH1 20-mer peptide per dose, with topical imiquimod. Between the trimmed V and J ends, which lost 5 bases and 2 bases, there was a span of 17 bases. Germline loops: CDR1 MNHEY, CDR2 SMNVEV (reference sequence). This CDR3 has 16 residues. TCRdb keeps only in-frame clones here, not all; method: immunoSEQ multiplex PCR. Among about 62,000 clones, 80% to 85% were seen once, and the ten largest hold 3.8%. The source material was PBMCs, sampled from a glioma patient whose treatment included an IDH1 peptide vaccine. The chain has TRBV27 and TRBJ2-3; a possible D gene is TRBD2 (7 bases). This TCR was sampled from a man aged 25 to 40 with glioma. The chain's CDR3 is CASSLAAGAPTDTQYF. The CDR3 DNA follows: TGTGCCAGCAGTCTAGCTGCGGGGGCCCCCACAGATACGCAGTATTTT.